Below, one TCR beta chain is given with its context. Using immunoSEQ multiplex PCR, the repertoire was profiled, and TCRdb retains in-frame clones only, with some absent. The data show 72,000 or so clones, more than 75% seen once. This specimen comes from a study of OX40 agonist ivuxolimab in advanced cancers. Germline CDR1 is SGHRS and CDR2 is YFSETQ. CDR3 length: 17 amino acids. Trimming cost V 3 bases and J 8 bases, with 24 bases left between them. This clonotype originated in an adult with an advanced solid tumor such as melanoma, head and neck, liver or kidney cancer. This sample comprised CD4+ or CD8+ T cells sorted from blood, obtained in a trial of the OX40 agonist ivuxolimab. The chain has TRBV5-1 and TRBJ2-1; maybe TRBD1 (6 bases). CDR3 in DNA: TGCGCCAGCAGCTCGATAACTACAGGGTTATCGATCGATGAGCAGTTCTTC. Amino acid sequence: CASSSITTGLSIDEQFF.